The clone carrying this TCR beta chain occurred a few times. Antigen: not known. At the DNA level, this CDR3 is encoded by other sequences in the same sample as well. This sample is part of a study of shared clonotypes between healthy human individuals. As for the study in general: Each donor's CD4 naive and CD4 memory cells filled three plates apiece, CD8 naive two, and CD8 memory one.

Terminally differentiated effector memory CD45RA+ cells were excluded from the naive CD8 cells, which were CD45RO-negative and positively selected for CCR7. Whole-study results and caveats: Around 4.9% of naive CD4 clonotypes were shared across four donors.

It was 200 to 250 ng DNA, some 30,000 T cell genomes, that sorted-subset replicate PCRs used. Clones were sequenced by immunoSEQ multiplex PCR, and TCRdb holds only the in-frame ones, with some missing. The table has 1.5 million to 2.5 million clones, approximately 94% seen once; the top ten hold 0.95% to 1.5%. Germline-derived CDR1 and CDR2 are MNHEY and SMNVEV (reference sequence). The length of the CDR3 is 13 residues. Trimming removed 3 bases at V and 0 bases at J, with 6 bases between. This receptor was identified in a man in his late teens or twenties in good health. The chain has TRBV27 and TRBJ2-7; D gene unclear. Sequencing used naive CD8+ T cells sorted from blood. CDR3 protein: CASSFRSSYEQYF. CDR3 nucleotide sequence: TGTGCCAGCAGTTTCAGGAGCTCCTACGAGCAGTACTTC.